These T cell receptor beta chains were read from a single sample in a study of blood T cell repertoires in COVID-19. Sequencing used immunoSEQ multiplex PCR; TCRdb keeps in-frame clones, though not all of them. The table lists fewer than 350,000 clones, approximately 86% of them singletons. The sequenced sample consisted of peripheral blood. The receptors originated from a woman in her twenties or thirties who had recovered from COVID-19. The CDR3 runs from the conserved cysteine through the conserved F or W. D genes are given only for firm matches. Clone size is stated in some rows and not others, as once, few, many or a class when expanded.

v_gene	j_gene	abundance	d_gene	CDR3nt	CDR3aa
TRBV25-1	TRBJ1-2	NA	TRBD1	TGTGCCAGCAGTGAACCAACAGGGGGCGGCTACACCTTC	CASSEPTGGGYTF
TRBV4-2	TRBJ2-1	NA	NA	TGTGCCAGCAGCCAGGAGTCTTACTCAAATGAGCAGTTCTTC	CASSQESYSNEQFF
TRBV6-5	TRBJ1-1	few	TRBD1	TGTGCCACCCACAGGGGACGGAACACTGAAGCTTTCTTT	CATHRGRNTEAFF
TRBV21-1	TRBJ2-1	NA	NA	TGTGCCAGCAGCAATCGGGTACGCGAGACTAGCGAGCAACAGATCTACAATGAGCAGTTCTTC	CASSNRVRETSEQQIYNEQFF
TRBV12-3/TRBV12-4	TRBJ1-5	NA	NA	TGTGCCAGCAGTTTTCAGGGAAACCAGCCCCAGCATTTT	CASSFQGNQPQHF
TRBV6-6	TRBJ2-2	NA	TRBD1	TGTGCCAGCAGTTTTCCAACCGGGACAGGGGCCGGGGAGCTGTTTTTT	CASSFPTGTGAGELFF
TRBV18	TRBJ2-1	NA	TRBD2	TGTGCCAGCTCACACCTCCAAGCGGGGGGCAGTTACAATGAGCAGTTCTTC	CASSHLQAGGSYNEQFF
TRBV13	TRBJ2-3	NA	TRBD2	TGTGCCAGCAGCTCGCGGACTAGCGGCACAGATACGCAGTATTTT	CASSSRTSGTDTQYF
TRBV27	TRBJ2-7	NA	TRBD2	TGTGCCAGCAGTGGTAGCGGGTCCTACGAGCAGTACTTC	CASSGSGSYEQYF
TRBV6-5	TRBJ2-2	NA	TRBD2	TGTGCCAGCAGTTACGCTAGCGGGGGCACCGGGGAGCTGTTTTTT	CASSYASGGTGELFF